These 4 T cell receptor beta chains came from one sample sequenced in a study of OX40 agonist ivuxolimab in advanced cancers. Sequenced by immunoSEQ multiplex PCR; TCRdb stores in-frame clones only, minus some. The sample has 65,000 to 95,000 clones, 90% seen once. Material: CD4+ or CD8+ T cells sorted from blood, obtained in a trial of the OX40 agonist ivuxolimab. The receptors shown here come from an adult with an advanced solid tumor such as melanoma, head and neck, liver or kidney cancer.

This rearrangement joins TRBV13 to TRBJ2-3, with D possibly TRBD2 on 5 matching bases. Germline CDR1 reads PRHDT; CDR2 reads FYEKMQ (reference sequence). The V gene lost 5 bases and the J gene lost 2 bases, with 14 bases spanning the gap. The CDR3 loop spans 15 amino acids. The CDR3 bases are TGTGCCAGCAGCCCACTGGCGGGCGCCACAGATACGCAGTATTTT. As protein: CASSPLAGATDTQYF.

V and J are TRBV27 and TRBJ2-7; 7 nucleotides line up with TRBD1. Germline CDR1 is MNHEY and CDR2 is SMNVEV (reference sequence). The CDR3 loop spans 14 amino acids. V lost 4 bases to trimming and J lost 3 bases; unmatched junction nucleotides: 6. CDR3 amino acids: CASSSSRQGYEQYF. Here the CDR3 DNA reads TGTGCCAGCAGTTCCTCTCGACAGGGCTACGAGCAGTACTTC.

The rearrangement links TRBV5-1 to TRBJ1-1; D gene uncertain. Germline CDR1 SGHRS, CDR2 YFSETQ. The CDR3 extends over 13 amino acids. V was trimmed by 0 bases and J by 6 bases, leaving 9 bases between them. Here the CDR3 DNA reads TGCGCCAGCAGCTTGGCCTTCACATCTGAAGCTTTCTTT. Translated, it gives CASSLAFTSEAFF.

The CDR3 DNA reads TGTGCCAGCAGGCCTCGCTCAGGGGAGTTGAACACTGAAGCTTTCTTT. Its translation: CASRPRSGELNTEAFF. The chain links TRBV2 to TRBJ1-1, with D perhaps TRBD1 (6 bases). V lost 6 bases, J lost 0 bases, and 17 bases lay in between. There are 16 residues in the CDR3. Germline V gene data show CDR1 as SNHLY and CDR2 as FYNNEI.